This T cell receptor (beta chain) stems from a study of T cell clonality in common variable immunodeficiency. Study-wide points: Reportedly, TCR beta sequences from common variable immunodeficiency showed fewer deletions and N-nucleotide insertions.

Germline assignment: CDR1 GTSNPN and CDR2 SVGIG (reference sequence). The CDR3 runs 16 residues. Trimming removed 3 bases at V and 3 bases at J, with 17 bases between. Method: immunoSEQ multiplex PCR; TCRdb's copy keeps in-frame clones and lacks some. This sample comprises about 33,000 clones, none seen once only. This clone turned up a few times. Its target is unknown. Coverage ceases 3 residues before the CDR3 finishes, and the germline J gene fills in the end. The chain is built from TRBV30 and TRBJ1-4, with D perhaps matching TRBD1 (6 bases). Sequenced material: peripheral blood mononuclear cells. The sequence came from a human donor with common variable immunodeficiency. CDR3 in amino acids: CAWRERHRAANEKLFF. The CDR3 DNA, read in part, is TGTGCCTGGAGAGAGAGACACAGGGCCGCTAATGAAAAA. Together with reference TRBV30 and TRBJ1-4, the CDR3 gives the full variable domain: SQTIHQWPATLVQPVGSPLSLECTVEGTSNPNLYWYRQAAGRGLQLLFYSVGIGQISSEVPQNLSASRPQDRQFILSSKKLLLSDSGFYLCAWRERHRAANEKLFFGSGTQLSVL.